This TCR beta chain was identified in a study of cytomegalovirus exposure and HLA in healthy donors. Study-wide findings and caveats: TCR beta chains numbering some 160 were designated cytomegalovirus-associated.

On this clone itself: The antigen is unknown.

CDR1 and CDR2 (germline): SGHRS, YFSETQ. This CDR3 comprises 17 residues. With 0 bases clipped from V and 6 bases from J, the junction kept 12 bases outside the gene matches. Vbeta (60) and Jbeta (13) primers were used in the PCR. Repertoires were generated with immunoSEQ multiplex PCR, while TCRdb's copy carries only in-frame clones and drops some. The sample contains around 120,000 clones, approximately 80% of which appear only once. The TCR originated in a human donor in good health. Sequencing was carried out using PBMCs. The gene calls are TRBV5-1 and TRBJ1-2; TRBD1 matches 9 bases. CDR3 region: CASSLVVSGQGVDGYTF. DNA for the CDR3: TGCGCCAGCAGCTTGGTGGTTTCGGGACAGGGAGTGGATGGCTACACCTTC.